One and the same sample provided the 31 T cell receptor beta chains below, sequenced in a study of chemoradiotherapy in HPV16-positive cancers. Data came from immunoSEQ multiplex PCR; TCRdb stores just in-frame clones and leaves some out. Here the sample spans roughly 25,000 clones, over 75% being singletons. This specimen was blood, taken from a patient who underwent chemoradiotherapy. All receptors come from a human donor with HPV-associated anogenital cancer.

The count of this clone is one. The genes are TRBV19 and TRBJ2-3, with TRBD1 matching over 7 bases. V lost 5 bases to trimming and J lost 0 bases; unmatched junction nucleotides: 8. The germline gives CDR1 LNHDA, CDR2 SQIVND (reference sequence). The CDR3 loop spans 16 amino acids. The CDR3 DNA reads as TGTGCCAGTAGTTTACCGACAGGGCCTAGCACAGATACGCAGTATTTT. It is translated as CASSLPTGPSTDTQYF.

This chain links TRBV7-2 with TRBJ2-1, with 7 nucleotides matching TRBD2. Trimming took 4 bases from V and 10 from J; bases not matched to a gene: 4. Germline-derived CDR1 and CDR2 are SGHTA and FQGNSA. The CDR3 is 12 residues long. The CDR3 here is CASSSLRGEQFF. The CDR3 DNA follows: TGTGCCAGCAGCTCTTTGCGGGGGGAGCAGTTCTTC.

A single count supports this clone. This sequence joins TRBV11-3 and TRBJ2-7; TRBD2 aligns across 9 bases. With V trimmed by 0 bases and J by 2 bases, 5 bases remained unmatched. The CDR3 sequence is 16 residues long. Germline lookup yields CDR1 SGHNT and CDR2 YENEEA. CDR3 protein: CASSLERGGGTYEQYF. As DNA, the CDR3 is TGTGCCAGCAGCTTAGAGCGGGGGGGAGGAACCTACGAGCAGTACTTC.

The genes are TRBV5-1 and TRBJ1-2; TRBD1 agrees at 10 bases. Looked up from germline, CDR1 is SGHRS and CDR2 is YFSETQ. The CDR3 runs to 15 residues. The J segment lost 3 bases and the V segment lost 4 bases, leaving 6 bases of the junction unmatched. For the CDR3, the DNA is TGCGCCAGCAGCGTAACGACAGGGGGCGACTATGGCTACACCTTC. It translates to CASSVTTGGDYGYTF.

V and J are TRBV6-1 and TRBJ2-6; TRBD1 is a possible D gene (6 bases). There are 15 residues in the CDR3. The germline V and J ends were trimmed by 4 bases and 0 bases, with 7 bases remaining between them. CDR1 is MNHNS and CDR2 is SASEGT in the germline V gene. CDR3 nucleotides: TGTGCCAGCAGTGGGGGACACTCTGGGGCCAACGTCCTGACTTTC. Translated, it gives CASSGGHSGANVLTF.

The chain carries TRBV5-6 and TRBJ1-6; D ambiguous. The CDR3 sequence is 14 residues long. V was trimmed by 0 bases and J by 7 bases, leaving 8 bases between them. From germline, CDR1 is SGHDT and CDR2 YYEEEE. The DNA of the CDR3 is TGTGCCAGCAGCTTGGTAGGCACCAATTCACCCCTCCACTTT. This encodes CASSLVGTNSPLHF.

CDR3 region: CASPERGHNEQFF. The CDR3 nucleotides read TGTGCCAGTCCCGAGAGGGGACACAATGAGCAGTTCTTC. V is TRBV21-1 and J is TRBJ2-1. TRBV21-1 is given as a pseudogene. The CDR3 runs 13 residues.

The CDR3 DNA is TGTGCCAGCAAGGGGACCGACCAAGAGACCCAGTACTTC. Protein product: CASKGTDQETQYF. The chain recombines TRBV7-9 with TRBJ2-5; D may be TRBD1 or TRBD2 (5 bases each). Germline CDR1 reads SEHNR; CDR2 reads FQNEAQ (reference sequence). V was shortened by 7 bases and J by 0 bases, with 9 bases between the two germline ends. This CDR3 spans 13 amino acids. The variable domain in full, with the rest retrieved from reference TRBV7-9 and TRBJ2-5, is DTGVSQNPRHKITKRGQNVTFRCDPISEHNRLYWYRQTLGQGPEFLTYFQNEAQLEKSRLLSDRFSAERPKGSFSTLEIQRTEQGDSAMYLCASKGTDQETQYFGPGTRLLVL.

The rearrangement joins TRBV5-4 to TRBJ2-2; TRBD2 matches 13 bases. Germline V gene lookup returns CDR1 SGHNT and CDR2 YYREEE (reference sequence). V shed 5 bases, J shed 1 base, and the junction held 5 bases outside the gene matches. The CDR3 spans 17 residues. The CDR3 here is CASSRGLAGENTGELFF. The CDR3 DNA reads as TGTGCCAGCAGTCGCGGACTAGCGGGGGAGAACACCGGGGAGCTGTTTTTT.

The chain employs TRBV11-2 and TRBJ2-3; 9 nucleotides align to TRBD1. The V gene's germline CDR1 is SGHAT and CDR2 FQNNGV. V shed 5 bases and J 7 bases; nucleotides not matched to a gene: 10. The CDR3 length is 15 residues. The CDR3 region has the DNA TGTGCCAGCAGCCCTTTCCGGGACAGGGTAAATACGCAGTATTTT. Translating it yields CASSPFRDRVNTQYF.

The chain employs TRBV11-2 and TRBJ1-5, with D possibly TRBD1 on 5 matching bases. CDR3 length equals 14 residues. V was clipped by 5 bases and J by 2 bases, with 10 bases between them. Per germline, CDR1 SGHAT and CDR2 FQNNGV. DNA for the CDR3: TGTGCCAGCAGCGCGGGACCGGGCAATCAGCCCCAGCATTTT. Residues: CASSAGPGNQPQHF.

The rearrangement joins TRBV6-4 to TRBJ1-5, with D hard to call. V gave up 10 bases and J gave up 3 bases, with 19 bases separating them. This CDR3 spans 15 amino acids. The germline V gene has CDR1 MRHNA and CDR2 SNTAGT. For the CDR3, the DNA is TGTGCCAACCCCCGTGAGTGGAGTCTCAATCAGCCCCAGCATTTT. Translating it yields CANPREWSLNQPQHF.

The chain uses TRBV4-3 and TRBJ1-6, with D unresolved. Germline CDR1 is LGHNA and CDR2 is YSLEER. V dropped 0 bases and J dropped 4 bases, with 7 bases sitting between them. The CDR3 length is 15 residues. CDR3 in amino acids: CASSQEHSYNSPLHF. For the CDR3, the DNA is TGCGCCAGCAGCCAAGAGCACAGTTATAATTCACCCCTCCACTTT.

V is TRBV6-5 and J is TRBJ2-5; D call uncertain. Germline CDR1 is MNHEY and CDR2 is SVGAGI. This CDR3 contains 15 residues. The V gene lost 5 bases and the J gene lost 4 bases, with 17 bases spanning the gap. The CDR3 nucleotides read TGTGCCAGCAGTCGAGATAACGCGCAGCTAGAGACCCAGTACTTC. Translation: CASSRDNAQLETQYF.

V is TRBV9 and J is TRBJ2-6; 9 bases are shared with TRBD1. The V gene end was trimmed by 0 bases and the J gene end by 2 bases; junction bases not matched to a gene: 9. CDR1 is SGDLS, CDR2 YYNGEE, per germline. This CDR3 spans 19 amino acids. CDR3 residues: CASSVERDRAFAGANVLTF. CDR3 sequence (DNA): TGTGCCAGCAGCGTAGAGAGGGACAGGGCTTTCGCTGGGGCCAACGTCCTGACTTTC.

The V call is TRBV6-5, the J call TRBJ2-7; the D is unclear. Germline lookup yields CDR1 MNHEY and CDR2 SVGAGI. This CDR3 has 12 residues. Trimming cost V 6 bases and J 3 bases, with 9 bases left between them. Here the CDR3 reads CASRKYVYEQYF. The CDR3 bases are TGTGCCAGCAGGAAGTATGTCTACGAGCAGTACTTC.

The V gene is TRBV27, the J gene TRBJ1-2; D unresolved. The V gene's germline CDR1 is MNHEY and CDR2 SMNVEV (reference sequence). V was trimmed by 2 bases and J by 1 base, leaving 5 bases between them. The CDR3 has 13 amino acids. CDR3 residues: CASSLNNNYGYTF. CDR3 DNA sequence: TGTGCCAGCAGTTTAAACAATAACTATGGCTACACCTTC.

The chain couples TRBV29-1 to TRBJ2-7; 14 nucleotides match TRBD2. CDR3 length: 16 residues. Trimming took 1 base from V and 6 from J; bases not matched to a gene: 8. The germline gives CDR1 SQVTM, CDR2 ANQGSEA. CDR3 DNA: TGCAGCGTTGAAGGACGGGGACTAGCGGGAGAGCGCGAGCAGTACTTC. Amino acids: CSVEGRGLAGEREQYF.

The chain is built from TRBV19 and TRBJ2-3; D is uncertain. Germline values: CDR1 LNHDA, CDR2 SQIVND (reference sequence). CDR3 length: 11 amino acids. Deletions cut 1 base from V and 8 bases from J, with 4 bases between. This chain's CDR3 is CASSIGGTQYF. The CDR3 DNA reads TGTGCCAGTAGTATAGGTGGTACGCAGTATTTT.

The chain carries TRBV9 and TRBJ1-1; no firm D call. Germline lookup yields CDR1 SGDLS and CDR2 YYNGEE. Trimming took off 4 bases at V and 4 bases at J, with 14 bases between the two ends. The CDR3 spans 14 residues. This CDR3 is CASSLTGLTTEAFF. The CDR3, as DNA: TGTGCCAGCAGCCTCACGGGGTTAACCACTGAAGCTTTCTTT.

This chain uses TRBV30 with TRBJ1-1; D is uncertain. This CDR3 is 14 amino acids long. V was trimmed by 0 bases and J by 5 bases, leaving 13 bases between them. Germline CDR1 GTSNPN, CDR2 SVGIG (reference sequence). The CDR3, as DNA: TGTGCCTGGAGTGTAATTATGGGTCGGACTGAAGCTTTCTTT. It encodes CAWSVIMGRTEAFF. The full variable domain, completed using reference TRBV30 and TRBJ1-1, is SQTIHQWPATLVQPVGSPLSLECTVEGTSNPNLYWYRQAAGRGLQLLFYSVGIGQISSEVPQNLSASRPQDRQFILSSKKLLLSDSGFYLCAWSVIMGRTEAFFGQGTRLTVV.

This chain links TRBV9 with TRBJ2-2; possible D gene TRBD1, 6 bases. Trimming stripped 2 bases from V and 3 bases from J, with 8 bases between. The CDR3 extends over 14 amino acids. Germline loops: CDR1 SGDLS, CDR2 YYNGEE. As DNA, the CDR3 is TGTGCCAGCAGCGTTACAGGGTACACCGGGGAGCTGTTTTTT. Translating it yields CASSVTGYTGELFF.

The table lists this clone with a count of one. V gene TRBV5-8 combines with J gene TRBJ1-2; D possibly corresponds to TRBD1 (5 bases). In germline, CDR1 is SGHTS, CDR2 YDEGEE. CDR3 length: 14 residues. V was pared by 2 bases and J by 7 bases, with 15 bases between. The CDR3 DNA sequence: TGTGCCAGCAGCTTAGCCCAGGGTTCACGTGGCTACACCTTC. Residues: CASSLAQGSRGYTF.

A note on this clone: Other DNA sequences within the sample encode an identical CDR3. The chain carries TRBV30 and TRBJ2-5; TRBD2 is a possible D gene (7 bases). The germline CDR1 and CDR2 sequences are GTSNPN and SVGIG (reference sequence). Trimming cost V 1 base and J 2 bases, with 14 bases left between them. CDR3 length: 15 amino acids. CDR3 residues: CAWSGGRGGQETQYF. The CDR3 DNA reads TGTGCCTGGAGTGGGGGGCGGGGAGGGCAAGAGACCCAGTACTTC.

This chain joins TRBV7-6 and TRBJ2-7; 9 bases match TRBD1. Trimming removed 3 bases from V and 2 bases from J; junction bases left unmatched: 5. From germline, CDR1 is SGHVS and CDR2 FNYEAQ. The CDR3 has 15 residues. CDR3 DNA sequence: TGTGCCAGCAGCTTGGGGGGGGACAGGGCCTACGAGCAGTACTTC. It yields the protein CASSLGGDRAYEQYF.

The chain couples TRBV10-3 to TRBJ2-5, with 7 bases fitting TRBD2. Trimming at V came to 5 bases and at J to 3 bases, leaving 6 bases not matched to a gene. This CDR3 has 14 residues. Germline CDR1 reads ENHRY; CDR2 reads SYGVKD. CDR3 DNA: TGTGCCATCAGTTCTGGCGGGAGAGAAGAGACCCAGTACTTC. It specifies CAISSGGREETQYF.

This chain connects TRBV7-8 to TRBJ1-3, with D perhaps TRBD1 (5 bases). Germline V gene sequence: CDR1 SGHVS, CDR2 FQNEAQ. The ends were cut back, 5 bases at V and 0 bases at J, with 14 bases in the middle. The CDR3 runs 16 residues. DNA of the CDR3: TGTGCCAGCAGCCCCCGGGACCCGTACTCTGGAAACACCATATATTTT. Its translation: CASSPRDPYSGNTIYF.

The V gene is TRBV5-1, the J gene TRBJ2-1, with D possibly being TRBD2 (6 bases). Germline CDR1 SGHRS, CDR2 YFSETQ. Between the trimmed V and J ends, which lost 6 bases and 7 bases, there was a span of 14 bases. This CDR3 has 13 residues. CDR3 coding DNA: TGCGCCAGCAAGGCGTCCCGGGAGAATGAGCAGTTCTTC. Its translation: CASKASRENEQFF.

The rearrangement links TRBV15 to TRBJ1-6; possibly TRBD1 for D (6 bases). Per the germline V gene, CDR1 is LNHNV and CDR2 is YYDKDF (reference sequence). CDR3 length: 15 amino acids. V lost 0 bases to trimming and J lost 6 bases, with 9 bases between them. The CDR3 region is CATSRDKGVNSPLHF. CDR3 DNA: TGTGCCACCAGCAGAGATAAGGGGGTTAATTCACCCCTCCACTTT.

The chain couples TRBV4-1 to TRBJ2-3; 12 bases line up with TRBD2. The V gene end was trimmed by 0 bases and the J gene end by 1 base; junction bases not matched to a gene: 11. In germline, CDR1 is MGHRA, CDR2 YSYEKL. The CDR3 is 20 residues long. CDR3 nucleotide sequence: TGCGCCAGCAGCCAAGATAGGGGGCTAGCGGGAGGGGTTCGCACAGATACGCAGTATTTT. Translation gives CASSQDRGLAGGVRTDTQYF.

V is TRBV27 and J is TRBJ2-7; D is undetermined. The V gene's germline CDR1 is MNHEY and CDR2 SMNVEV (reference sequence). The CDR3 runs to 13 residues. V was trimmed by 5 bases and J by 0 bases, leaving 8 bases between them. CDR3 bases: TGTGCCAGCAGTCCCCCTGCCTCCTACGAGCAGTACTTC. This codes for CASSPPASYEQYF.